The rows below give T cell receptor beta chains drawn from one sample of a study of Ad26.COV2.S vaccination and SARS-CoV-2 variants. Profiled with immunoSEQ multiplex PCR; TCRdb holds only in-frame clones, not every one. Seen here are some 350,000 clones, about 90% observed once, and the top ten hold approximately 5%. This material consisted of peripheral blood, taken in a trial of Ad26.COV2.S vaccine versus placebo. These receptors all come from a person aged 18-60 years who received the Ad26.COV2.S COVID-19 vaccine or a placebo. Each CDR3 is given with its conserved first and last residue. Each record gives: CDR3 DNA, CDR3 protein, V gene, clone size, J gene, D gene. The D gene is left open where the match is weak. Only some rows state a clone size, as once, few, many or a class for expanded clones.

CDR3 DNA: TGTGCCAGCAGCTCTTTCGGACTAGCGGGGGCCTACGAGCAGTACTTC
CDR3 protein: CASSSFGLAGAYEQYF
V gene: TRBV7-6
clone size: .
J gene: TRBJ2-7
D gene: TRBD2

CDR3 DNA: TGTGCCAGCAGTGAAATTCAGCTCGCCACAGATACGCAGTATTTT
CDR3 protein: CASSEIQLATDTQYF
V gene: TRBV2
clone size: .
J gene: TRBJ2-3
D gene: .

CDR3 DNA: TGTGCCAGCAGTGAGGCGGATACGCAGTATTTT
CDR3 protein: CASSEADTQYF
V gene: TRBV2
clone size: .
J gene: TRBJ2-3
D gene: .

CDR3 DNA: TGTGCCAGCAGTTTGGGTTGGGCGACCAAATCCTACGAGCAGTACTTC
CDR3 protein: CASSLGWATKSYEQYF
V gene: TRBV27
clone size: .
J gene: TRBJ2-7
D gene: .

CDR3 DNA: TGTGCCAGCAGTGACGTGGGGACTAGCGGGAGTAATGAGCAGTTCTTC
CDR3 protein: CASSDVGTSGSNEQFF
V gene: TRBV6-4
clone size: .
J gene: TRBJ2-1
D gene: TRBD2

CDR3 DNA: TGTGCCAGCAGTTTACCGTTTCCGGGACAGCCGTTCTTC
CDR3 protein: CASSLPFPGQPFF
V gene: TRBV12-3/TRBV12-4
clone size: .
J gene: TRBJ2-1
D gene: TRBD1

CDR3 DNA: TGCGCCAGCAGCTTGGACAGGGGTTATACTGAAGCTTTCTTT
CDR3 protein: CASSLDRGYTEAFF
V gene: TRBV5-1
clone size: .
J gene: TRBJ1-1
D gene: TRBD1

CDR3 DNA: TGCGCCAGCAGCTCCAAAGCGGGGAACTATGGCTACACCTTC
CDR3 protein: CASSSKAGNYGYTF
V gene: TRBV4-1
clone size: .
J gene: TRBJ1-2
D gene: .

CDR3 DNA: TGTGCCAGCAGTCGGACAGGATTAAATGAAAAACTGTTTTTT
CDR3 protein: CASSRTGLNEKLFF
V gene: TRBV6-5
clone size: once
J gene: TRBJ1-4
D gene: TRBD1

CDR3 DNA: TGTGCCAGCAGCCCCCCTAGCGGGGGGGTACAAGAGACCCAGTACTTC
CDR3 protein: CASSPPSGGVQETQYF
V gene: TRBV11-2
clone size: .
J gene: TRBJ2-5
D gene: TRBD2

CDR3 DNA: TGTGCCAGCAGTCCCCCCCAGGTCCTCATGAACACTGAAGCTTTCTTT
CDR3 protein: CASSPPQVLMNTEAFF
V gene: TRBV6-2/TRBV6-3
clone size: .
J gene: TRBJ1-1
D gene: .

CDR3 DNA: TGTGCCAGCACCTTTACGACCGGGACTCAATCTGTCTACACCTTC
CDR3 protein: CASTFTTGTQSVYTF
V gene: TRBV27
clone size: .
J gene: TRBJ1-2
D gene: .

CDR3 DNA: TGCAGTGTCAGAGCTGGTAATGAGCAGTTCTTC
CDR3 protein: CSVRAGNEQFF
V gene: TRBV20-1
clone size: .
J gene: TRBJ2-1
D gene: .

CDR3 DNA: TGTGCCAGCAGCCCTGGAGGGGATCAGCCCCAGCATTTT
CDR3 protein: CASSPGGDQPQHF
V gene: TRBV3-1/TRBV3-2
clone size: .
J gene: TRBJ1-5
D gene: .

CDR3 DNA: TGTGCCAGCAGTAAATTTCTCGGGGATGAAAAACTGTTTTTT
CDR3 protein: CASSKFLGDEKLFF
V gene: TRBV5-8
clone size: .
J gene: TRBJ1-4
D gene: .

CDR3 DNA: TGCGCCAGCAGCCCCGAGAACGCCGGGGAGCTGTTTTTT
CDR3 protein: CASSPENAGELFF
V gene: TRBV5-1
clone size: many
J gene: TRBJ2-2
D gene: .

CDR3 DNA: TGTGCCAGCAGTTTAGGGCAGGGAACAGATACGCAGTATTTT
CDR3 protein: CASSLGQGTDTQYF
V gene: TRBV27
clone size: .
J gene: TRBJ2-3
D gene: .